Here is one TCR beta chain with its context. What it binds is unknown. 60 Vbeta and 13 Jbeta primers were used in PCR. Assay: immunoSEQ multiplex PCR; the TCRdb copy retains only in-frame clones and omits some. The sample holds about 120,000 clones; 80% are singletons and the top ten take about 0.22%. The data were obtained in a study of cytomegalovirus exposure and HLA in healthy donors. Whole-study findings and limits: Common viral pathogens were later found to be apparently linked to several of the most significant clusters.

The V and J ends lost 0 bases and 4 bases respectively, with 11 bases between them. Germline V gene lookup returns CDR1 SGHDT and CDR2 YYEEEE. The CDR3 is 15 residues long. V and J are TRBV5-6 and TRBJ2-1; D is undetermined. This clonotype was obtained from a man aged 50-59 years in good health and CMV-seronegative. What was sequenced was PBMCs. Here the CDR3 DNA reads TGTGCCAGCAGCTTGGATGGCCTGCCTTACAATGAGCAGTTCTTC. Protein sequence: CASSLDGLPYNEQFF.